These T cell receptor beta chains were read from a single sample in a study of blood T cell repertoires in COVID-19. Only in-frame clones appear in the TCRdb table, and some are missing; sequencing was by immunoSEQ multiplex PCR. The sample has some 110,000 clones, 60% to 85% seen once. The material sequenced was peripheral blood. These TCRs come from a man in his 70s with acute or convalescent COVID-19. The CDR3 runs from the conserved cysteine through the conserved F or W. D genes are given only for firm matches. Only some rows state a clone size, as once, few, many or a class for expanded clones.

clone_size,v_call,j_call,d_call,cdr3_nt,cdr3_aa
NA,TRBV7-2,TRBJ2-3,NA,TGTGCCAGCAGCCGGGACATGACTAGCACAGATACGCAGTATTTT,CASSRDMTSTDTQYF
few,TRBV19,TRBJ2-2,TRBD1,TGTGCCAGTAGGTTACAGGGGTGGGAGCTGTTTTTT,CASRLQGWELFF
few,TRBV27,TRBJ2-1,NA,TGTGCCAGCGTACAGGACAATGAGCAGTTCTTC,CASVQDNEQFF
NA,TRBV20-1,TRBJ1-2,NA,TGCAGTGCTAGTCGGCAGGCAGTTGATGGCTACACCTTC,CSASRQAVDGYTF
NA,TRBV7-8,TRBJ2-7,TRBD1,TGTGCCAGCAGCTCTTCCGGGACAGCCTACGAGCAGTACTTC,CASSSSGTAYEQYF
NA,TRBV6-8,TRBJ2-1,TRBD2,TGTGCCGAATCCGGGACTAGCGCTTTTGACCGGGAGCAGTTCTTC,CAESGTSAFDREQFF
NA,TRBV5-4,TRBJ1-6,NA,TGTGCCAGCAGCTTGGACAGTACGAACAATTCACCCCTCCACTTT,CASSLDSTNNSPLHF
NA,TRBV3-1/TRBV3-2,TRBJ2-1,NA,TGTGCCAGCAGCCATCCGACTAAGGCCTCCTACAATGAGCAGTTCTTC,CASSHPTKASYNEQFF
NA,TRBV12-3/TRBV12-4,TRBJ1-5,NA,TGTGCCAGCAGCCAAGATCTAGGCCGGCCCCAGCATTTT,CASSQDLGRPQHF
NA,TRBV2,TRBJ1-2,TRBD1,TGTGCCAGCAGAAGCGGGACAGGCCTCTTCTATGGCTACACCTTC,CASRSGTGLFYGYTF
few,TRBV19,TRBJ2-2,TRBD2,TGTGCCAGTGAAAAGCGGGAGGTGCACGGGGAGCTGTTTTTT,CASEKREVHGELFF
NA,TRBV3-1/TRBV3-2,TRBJ2-1,NA,TGTGCCAGCAGCCAAGGGATAGAGCGGCCCTACAATGAGCAGTTCTTC,CASSQGIERPYNEQFF
NA,TRBV7-6,TRBJ2-1,TRBD2,TGTGCCAGCAGCCATGCTGCAGCGGGAGGGGACAATGAGCAGTTCTTC,CASSHAAAGGDNEQFF
few,TRBV9,TRBJ2-5,TRBD2,TGTGCCAGCAGCGTAGAGCGGGAAGAAGGAGAGACCCAGTACTTC,CASSVEREEGETQYF
NA,TRBV28,TRBJ2-7,NA,TGTGCCAGCAGTCAGGGGAGTGTGGCGAGGGAGCAGTACTTC,CASSQGSVAREQYF
few,TRBV28,TRBJ2-1,TRBD2,TGTGCCAGCAGCTCCCTCTTAGCGGGAGGCAACAATGAGCAGTTCTTC,CASSSLLAGGNNEQFF
NA,TRBV10-3,TRBJ1-2,NA,TGTGCCATCAGTGATCGGGCAGGGCCCGGCTATGGCTACACCTTC,CAISDRAGPGYGYTF
NA,TRBV10-3,TRBJ1-1,NA,TGTGCCATCAGTGAGTTGGAGGAAACTGAAGCTTTCTTT,CAISELEETEAFF
NA,TRBV20-1,TRBJ1-1,NA,TGCAGTGCTGGTGGGGGGGAGGCCAAGAAAGCTTTCTTT,CSAGGGEAKKAFF
NA,TRBV27,TRBJ2-5,TRBD2,TGTGCCAGCAGTTCAACCTATGGGGGAGGGGAGACCCAGTACTTC,CASSSTYGGGETQYF
NA,TRBV28,TRBJ1-4,NA,TGTGCCAGCAGAGCCTCGGCGGGATATGAAAAACTGTTTTTT,CASRASAGYEKLFF
NA,TRBV29-1,TRBJ2-5,TRBD2,TGCAGCGTTGAAGATGGACTAGCGGGGTATTGGAACCAAGAGACCCAGTACTTC,CSVEDGLAGYWNQETQYF
NA,TRBV27,TRBJ2-1,TRBD2,TGTGCCAGCAGTTTCTACCGACTAGCGGTCAATGAGCAGTTCTTC,CASSFYRLAVNEQFF
NA,TRBV5-4,TRBJ2-5,NA,TGTGCCAGCAGCTTCAGGGCCCAAGAGACCCAGTACTTC,CASSFRAQETQYF
NA,TRBV30,TRBJ1-1,TRBD1,TGTGCCTGGAGTGCCCCGACAGGGTGGGATGAAGCTTTCTTT,CAWSAPTGWDEAFF
NA,TRBV24-1,TRBJ2-7,NA,TGTGCCACCAGTGATTCCAGTAGCTGGGGCTGGGGCGAGCAGTACTTC,CATSDSSSWGWGEQYF
NA,TRBV19,TRBJ2-3,TRBD2,TGTGCCAGTACCTCGGGGACTAGCGGGGCAGATACGCAGTATTTT,CASTSGTSGADTQYF
NA,TRBV19,TRBJ1-2,NA,TGTGCCAGTAAATACTCAGGGGAGGGTGGCTACACCTTC,CASKYSGEGGYTF
NA,TRBV7-2,TRBJ2-1,TRBD2,TGTGCCAGCAGCCCAAACGGGGGGGATGAGCAGTTCTTC,CASSPNGGDEQFF
NA,TRBV28,TRBJ2-3,TRBD2,TGTGCCATCGATACTAGCGGGAGTTCGGTCAGTACAGATACGCAGTATTTT,CAIDTSGSSVSTDTQYF
NA,TRBV21-1,TRBJ1-2,NA,TGTGCCAGCAGCAAAAACACGGGACAGGTTTATGGCTACACCTTC,CASSKNTGQVYGYTF
few,TRBV6-5,TRBJ2-3,NA,TGTGCCAGCAGTTTCCCTGCGGGGAGCACAGATACGCAGTATTTT,CASSFPAGSTDTQYF
NA,TRBV5-1,TRBJ2-7,TRBD2,TGCGCCAGCAGCTTGGGGCTAGCGGGAGGGTACTACGAGCAGTACTTC,CASSLGLAGGYYEQYF
few,TRBV6-5,TRBJ2-3,TRBD1,TGTGCCACTACAGGGGCAGATACGCAGTATTTT,CATTGADTQYF
few,TRBV2,TRBJ2-2,TRBD2,TGTGCCAGCAGGGGGACTAGCCTTAAGACCGGGGAGCTGTTTTTT,CASRGTSLKTGELFF
NA,TRBV28,TRBJ2-3,NA,TGTGCCAGCACCCCAGGGGCCCTAACAGATACGCAGTATTTT,CASTPGALTDTQYF
NA,TRBV6-2/TRBV6-3,TRBJ2-1,NA,TGTGCCAGCAGTTACTCGGGACTTCTCTATGAGCAGTTCTTC,CASSYSGLLYEQFF
NA,TRBV7-8,TRBJ2-2,NA,TGTGCCAACATGGGGAGCGGGGAGCTGTTTTTT,CANMGSGELFF
NA,TRBV5-4,TRBJ2-5,NA,TGTGCCAGCAGCTTTTCGGGGGTGGAGACCCAGTACTTC,CASSFSGVETQYF
NA,TRBV14,TRBJ1-2,NA,TGTGCCAGCAGCCAAGATCTCACCGGGATCGGCTACACCTTC,CASSQDLTGIGYTF
NA,TRBV6-5,TRBJ2-2,NA,TGTGCCAGCAGTTACGTTCCAGGGCGCACCGGGGAGCTGTTTTTT,CASSYVPGRTGELFF
once,TRBV30,TRBJ1-4,NA,TGTGCATGGGGGACGGGCGGGGAAAAACTGTTTTTT,CAWGTGGEKLFF
many,TRBV7-3,TRBJ2-2,NA,TGTGCCAGCAGCCGAGGTGCAGACTCAACCGGGGAGCTGTTTTTT,CASSRGADSTGELFF
NA,TRBV27,TRBJ1-1,TRBD1,TGTGCCAGCAGTTTATTGGGGACAGTAAACACTGAAGCTTTCTTT,CASSLLGTVNTEAFF
NA,TRBV18,TRBJ1-5,NA,TGTGCCAGCTCGCCCGCGGTCAATCAGCCCCAGCATTTT,CASSPAVNQPQHF
NA,TRBV4-1,TRBJ2-5,NA,TGCGCCAGCAGCCAAGCCCCAGGGTTGCAAGAGACCCAGTACTTC,CASSQAPGLQETQYF
few,TRBV29-1,TRBJ2-3,NA,TGCAGCGTTGAGTTTAGGGTAGGGGCAGATACGCAGTATTTT,CSVEFRVGADTQYF
NA,TRBV23-1,TRBJ2-3,NA,TGCGCCAGCAGTCAAGGGGGCATCTTGGGCCGCACAGATACGCAGTATTTT,CASSQGGILGRTDTQYF
NA,TRBV19,TRBJ1-1,NA,TGTGCCAGTAGTATTGGACGGCCAAAAGGAGGGAACACTGAAGCTTTCTTT,CASSIGRPKGGNTEAFF
once,TRBV27,TRBJ2-7,TRBD1,TGTGCCAGCAGTTTTTCAGGGGGCGCGGTAAGCTACGAGCAGTACTTC,CASSFSGGAVSYEQYF
NA,TRBV6-6,TRBJ1-4,NA,TGTGCCAGCAGTGGAGGGACTAATGAAAAACTGTTTTTT,CASSGGTNEKLFF
NA,TRBV5-1,TRBJ2-1,NA,TGCGCCAGCAGCTTGGGACAGAGCTCCTACAATGAGCAGTTCTTC,CASSLGQSSYNEQFF
NA,TRBV18,TRBJ2-7,NA,TGTGCCAGCTCACCGAATCCGGCACAGGGAACCGTATTCGAGCAGTACTTC,CASSPNPAQGTVFEQYF
NA,TRBV15,TRBJ2-1,TRBD2,TGTGCCACCAGCAGAGATTGGGTGATCGGCGGGGGTTATGACAATGAGCAGTTCTTC,CATSRDWVIGGGYDNEQFF
NA,TRBV18,TRBJ2-7,NA,TGTGCCAGCTCACCCCTGTTTTTCTTCACGAGCGAGCAGTACTTC,CASSPLFFFTSEQYF
once,TRBV7-8,TRBJ1-1,TRBD1,TGTGCCAGCAGCTTAACCGGGACAGGCAGAATGAACACTGAAGCTTTCTTT,CASSLTGTGRMNTEAFF
NA,TRBV28,TRBJ2-3,NA,TGTGCCAGCAGCCGTCAGGGAATTGGAGATACGCAGTATTTT,CASSRQGIGDTQYF